What follows are 27 T cell receptor beta chains derived from one specimen sequenced in a study of cytomegalovirus exposure and HLA in healthy donors. This PCR relied on a set of 60 Vbeta primers and 13 Jbeta primers. Repertoires were generated with immunoSEQ multiplex PCR, while TCRdb's copy carries only in-frame clones and drops some. The table lists over 80,000 clones, around 72% of them singletons. Specimen: PBMCs. The receptors originated from a man aged 40-49 years in good health and CMV-seronegative.

The CDR3 is CASSWTGGIDYGYTF. DNA for the CDR3: TGTGCCAGCAGTTGGACAGGGGGTATTGACTATGGCTACACCTTC. The chain links TRBV28 to TRBJ1-2; 10 bases are a match to TRBD1. CDR1 and CDR2 from the germline V gene are MDHEN and SYDVKM. After removal of 4 bases from V and 3 bases from J, the junction contained 5 bases not matched to a gene. The CDR3 is made up of 15 amino acids.

V usage is TRBV29-1 and J usage is TRBJ1-5; the match to TRBD1 covers 10 bases. Germline lookup yields CDR1 SQVTM and CDR2 ANQGSEA. The CDR3 is 14 residues long. With V trimmed by 4 bases and J by 6 bases, 6 bases remained unmatched. CDR3 sequence reads: CSVVTGGRGQPQHF. The CDR3 DNA follows: TGCAGCGTTGTGACAGGGGGCAGGGGTCAGCCCCAGCATTTT.

J is TRBJ2-1 and V is TRBV9, with a weak D call TRBD2 (6 bases). In germline, CDR1 is SGDLS, CDR2 YYNGEE. The CDR3 covers 12 residues. Between the trimmed V and J ends, which lost 3 bases and 8 bases, there was a span of 9 bases. Here the CDR3 reads CASSADYHEQFF. The CDR3 DNA sequence: TGTGCCAGCAGCGCGGACTATCATGAGCAGTTCTTC.

The table lists this clone with a count of one. The chain links TRBV6-5 to TRBJ2-7, with D possibly matching TRBD1 (6 bases). V shed 0 bases and J shed 0 bases, with 9 bases lying between them. CDR1 MNHEY and CDR2 SVGAGI come from the germline V gene. The CDR3 totals 15 residues. CDR3 amino acids: CASSYSRGTSYEQYF. The CDR3 DNA follows: TGTGCCAGCAGTTACTCTAGGGGGACCTCCTACGAGCAGTACTTC.

A word on this clone: No conserved phenylalanine or tryptophan is present at the end of the CDR3, so a read error is the likely explanation. The chain has TRBV7-8 and TRBJ1-3; the D gene is possibly TRBD1 (5 bases). The germline CDR1 and CDR2 sequences are SGHVS and FQNEAQ. The V and J ends lost 7 bases and 3 bases respectively, with 13 bases between them. This CDR3 is built from 14 residues. CDR3 sequence: CASTNSGGGNTIYV. The CDR3 region has the DNA TGTGCCAGCACAAACTCGGGGGGTGGAAACACCATATATGTT.

This rearrangement joins TRBV13 to TRBJ2-1; tentatively, D is TRBD1 (6 bases). The CDR3 has 15 amino acids. From germline, CDR1 is PRHDT and CDR2 FYEKMQ (reference sequence). The ends were cut back, 5 bases at V and 5 bases at J, with 16 bases in the middle. The CDR3 region is CASSPRGRGDNEQFF. The CDR3 DNA is TGTGCCAGCAGCCCCCGGGGCAGGGGCGACAATGAGCAGTTCTTC.

The chain links TRBV2 to TRBJ1-1; tentative D call: TRBD1 (6 bases). Germline-derived CDR1 and CDR2 are SNHLY and FYNNEI. The CDR3 has 15 amino acids. V lost 5 bases to trimming and J lost 1 base, with 14 bases between them. The CDR3 region has the DNA TGTGCCAGCAGTACCCTACAGGGAACGAACACTGAAGCTTTCTTT. Translation: CASSTLQGTNTEAFF.

The chain carries TRBV7-8 and TRBJ2-2; a possible D gene is TRBD2 (5 bases). CDR1 SGHVS and CDR2 FQNEAQ come from the germline V gene. V was shortened by 8 bases and J by 6 bases, with 16 bases between the two germline ends. This CDR3 has 14 residues. The CDR3 DNA sequence: TGTGCCAGCGGTCGGGGAGAATGGTCCGGGGAGCTGTTTTTT. This sequence encodes CASGRGEWSGELFF.

The rearrangement uses TRBV5-1 and TRBJ1-2; D is perhaps TRBD1 (5 bases). Germline CDR1 is SGHRS and CDR2 is YFSETQ. The length of the CDR3 is 14 residues. V lost 0 bases and J lost 6, with 12 bases in between. CDR3 amino acids: CASSLGAVGDGYTF. Here the CDR3 DNA reads TGCGCCAGCAGCTTGGGGGCGGTAGGGGATGGCTACACCTTC.

V is TRBV5-4 and J is TRBJ2-7; D possibly corresponds to TRBD2 (5 bases). V lost 1 base, J lost 1 base, and 6 bases lay in between. Germline values: CDR1 SGHNT, CDR2 YYREEE (reference sequence). The CDR3 extends over 13 amino acids. DNA for the CDR3: TGTGCCAGCAGCTTGACTAGTTCCTACGAGCAGTACTTC. This encodes CASSLTSSYEQYF. The full variable domain, with the rest looked up from reference TRBV5-4 and TRBJ2-7, is ETGVTQSPTHLIKTRGQQVTLRCSSQSGHNTVSWYQQALGQGPQFIFQYYREEENGRGNFPPRFSGLQFPNYSSELNVNALELDDSALYLCASSLTSSYEQYFGPGTRLTVT.

The chain carries TRBV7-9 and TRBJ2-7; 11 positions match TRBD2. Germline loops: CDR1 SEHNR, CDR2 FQNEAQ (reference sequence). V lost 5 bases, J lost 7 bases, and 10 bases stayed unmatched. This CDR3 region has 15 residues. This CDR3 reads CASSISGGAGPEQYF. The CDR3 DNA reads as TGTGCCAGCAGCATTAGCGGGGGGGCCGGTCCTGAGCAGTACTTC.

The genes are TRBV20-1 and TRBJ2-7, with D possibly matching TRBD1 (5 bases). This CDR3 comprises 10 residues. Germline assignment: CDR1 DFQATT and CDR2 SNEGSKA (reference sequence). The V end lost 5 bases, the J end lost 5 bases, and 7 bases lay between the germline ends. The CDR3 DNA reads as TGCAGTGCTTACAGGAACGAGCAGTACTTC. Its translation: CSAYRNEQYF.

V gene TRBV4-3 combines with J gene TRBJ2-5; 7 nucleotides align to TRBD2. The CDR3 loop spans 20 amino acids. Germline V lookup: CDR1 LGHNA, CDR2 YSLEER. Losses at the gene ends were 0 bases for V and 5 bases for J; bases not matched to a gene: 21. The CDR3 nucleotides read TGCGCCAGCAGCCAAGATCGAACAGTGGGACTAAGCCCGAAACGGGAGACCCAGTACTTC. Translating it yields CASSQDRTVGLSPKRETQYF.

The chain has TRBV18 and TRBJ2-1; D unclear. The V and J ends lost 1 base and 11 bases respectively, with 12 bases between them. Germline V lookup: CDR1 KGHSH, CDR2 LQKENI. The length of the CDR3 is 13 residues. CDR3 in amino acids: CASSPRFTPKQFF. The CDR3 DNA reads as TGTGCCAGCTCACCACGCTTCACTCCAAAGCAGTTCTTC.

DNA for the CDR3: TGTGCCATCAGCCTACTAGCGGGGGGGGCTGAGACCCAGTACTTC. It encodes CAISLLAGGAETQYF. V and J are TRBV10-3 and TRBJ2-5; 13 positions match TRBD2. The trim removed 6 bases at V and 5 bases at J, leaving 6 bases unmatched. Germline V gives CDR1 ENHRY, CDR2 SYGVKD. The CDR3 covers 15 residues.

The rearrangement links TRBV28 to TRBJ1-5, with unresolved D. The V gene lost 3 bases and the J gene lost 5 bases, with 11 bases spanning the gap. Germline V gene data show CDR1 as MDHEN and CDR2 as SYDVKM. The CDR3 is 14 amino acids. The CDR3 DNA reads as TGTGCCAGCAGTTTCCGAGGGATTGATCAGCCCCAGCATTTT. It specifies CASSFRGIDQPQHF.

The chain carries TRBV9 and TRBJ2-3; 8 bases fit TRBD2. The CDR3 covers 14 residues. Germline V gene data show CDR1 as SGDLS and CDR2 as YYNGEE. V shed 4 bases, J shed 4 bases, and the junction held 5 bases outside the gene matches. CDR3 nucleotides: TGTGCCAGCAGCCTCGGACTAGCCCCAGATACGCAGTATTTT. Its protein product is CASSLGLAPDTQYF.

The gene calls are TRBV4-1 and TRBJ1-3; D remains unclear. The CDR3 extends over 15 amino acids. Between the trimmed V and J ends, which lost 4 bases and 7 bases, there was a span of 17 bases. Germline-derived CDR1 and CDR2 are MGHRA and YSYEKL. The DNA for the CDR3 is TGCGCCAGCAGCCTTTTTTCAGCCGCCGGGAACACCATATATTTT. As protein: CASSLFSAAGNTIYF.

The CDR3 DNA sequence: TGTGCCACAACGGGACAGGCCTACGAGCAGTACTTC. Translation: CATTGQAYEQYF. The chain uses TRBV10-3 and TRBJ2-7, with TRBD1 matching over 8 bases. The CDR3 covers 12 residues. Losses at the gene ends were 10 bases for V and 2 bases for J; bases not matched to a gene: 4. Per the germline V gene, CDR1 is ENHRY and CDR2 is SYGVKD.

The chain combines TRBV7-2 with TRBJ2-7, with 7 positions matching TRBD1. CDR3 length equals 15 residues. Germline assignment: CDR1 SGHTA and CDR2 FQGNSA. Trimming removed 6 bases from V and 2 bases from J; junction bases left unmatched: 10. The CDR3 DNA reads TGTGCCAGCAGTATCGAATCGGGACAGCCCTACGAGCAGTACTTC. This codes for CASSIESGQPYEQYF.

V and J are TRBV4-2 and TRBJ1-2; 7 nucleotides agree with TRBD1. CDR3 size: 18 residues. V shed 1 base, J shed 0 bases, and the junction held 11 bases outside the gene matches. The germline gives CDR1 LGHNA, CDR2 YNFKEQ. CDR3 residues: CASSQVSPGGDANYGYTF. CDR3 nucleotide sequence: TGTGCCAGCAGCCAAGTATCGCCAGGGGGTGACGCTAACTATGGCTACACCTTC.

This clone was observed a few times. The chain uses TRBV2 and TRBJ2-7, with 7 positions matching TRBD1. The CDR3 sequence is 12 residues long. V trimming: 6 bases; J trimming: 6 bases; junction bases outside the gene matches: 5. Germline loops: CDR1 SNHLY, CDR2 FYNNEI. In DNA, the CDR3 is TGTGCCAGCAGCCCCAACAGGGGCGAGCAGTACTTC. Translated, it gives CASSPNRGEQYF.

This clone has only one observation. The V and J genes are TRBV7-8 and TRBJ2-3, with 9 bases matching TRBD2. Unmatched junction bases numbered 5, after V lost 1 base and J lost 3 bases. There are 16 residues in the CDR3. The germline CDR1 and CDR2 sequences are SGHVS and FQNEAQ. The CDR3 region is CASSLVERGVTDTQYF. The DNA of the CDR3 is TGTGCCAGCAGCTTAGTTGAGCGGGGGGTAACAGATACGCAGTATTTT.

This clone was counted between two and nine times. V usage is TRBV28 and J usage is TRBJ1-1; possible D gene TRBD1, 6 bases. Germline CDR1 MDHEN, CDR2 SYDVKM. The germline V and J ends were trimmed by 6 bases and 2 bases, with 10 bases remaining between them. The length of the CDR3 is 13 residues. The CDR3 here is CASRGTHNTEAFF. CDR3 nucleotide sequence: TGTGCCAGCAGGGGGACACATAACACTGAAGCTTTCTTT.

The chain joins TRBV13 to TRBJ2-2; D remains unclear. The CDR3 covers 15 residues. The germline V gene has CDR1 PRHDT and CDR2 FYEKMQ (reference sequence). Between the trimmed V and J ends, which lost 1 base and 6 bases, there was a span of 12 bases. This CDR3 is CASSLDPTFSGELFF. CDR3 bases: TGTGCCAGCAGCTTAGATCCAACTTTTTCCGGGGAGCTGTTTTTT.

The chain couples TRBV28 to TRBJ2-7; 9 positions match TRBD2. The CDR3 sequence is 16 residues long. Per the germline V gene, CDR1 is MDHEN and CDR2 is SYDVKM. J was trimmed by 0 bases and V by 7 bases; bases with no gene match: 10. CDR3 nucleotide sequence: TGTGCCAGCATCAGCGGGGGGCCTCTGAGCTCCTACGAGCAGTACTTC. Amino acids: CASISGGPLSSYEQYF.

The J gene is TRBJ1-1, the V gene TRBV27; 8 bases match TRBD1. The CDR3 spans 11 residues. Trimming cost V 8 bases and J 4 bases; bases outside gene matches: 0. Germline loops: CDR1 MNHEY, CDR2 SMNVEV (reference sequence). The CDR3 region is CASGQGTEAFF. CDR3 DNA: TGTGCCAGCGGACAGGGCACTGAAGCTTTCTTT.